This TCR beta chain was identified in a study of cytomegalovirus exposure and HLA in healthy donors. This clone was recorded a few times. The assay was immunoSEQ multiplex PCR, and TCRdb's table has in-frame clones only and misses some. The sample yields under 250,000 clones, approximately 87% seen once. This CDR3 region has 13 residues. Per germline, CDR1 SNHLY and CDR2 FYNNEI. Trimming took off 9 bases at V and 1 base at J, with 13 bases between the two ends. This clonotype was obtained from a young man in good health and CMV-seronegative. The gene calls are TRBV2 and TRBJ2-7, with D possibly matching TRBD1 (6 bases). The source material was PBMCs. DNA of the CDR3: TGTGCCAGTACAGGGTCGATGTCCTACGAGCAGTACTTC. It encodes CASTGSMSYEQYF.